Sequencing of this T cell receptor beta chain was carried out in a study of CD8 T cells in ankylosing spondylitis. Overall study findings and caveats: Clones tied to disease were said to be significantly enriched in matched ankylosing spondylitis synovial fluid. What seemed typical of ankylosing spondylitis blood was a TCR beta motif built from roughly eight highly homologous variants. With a CD8+ phenotype, disease-linked clones were relatively rare in peripheral blood.

The CDR3 is 17 residues long. With V trimmed by 2 bases and J by 0 bases, 9 bases remained unmatched. Germline V gene sequence: CDR1 SGHKS, CDR2 YYEKEE (reference sequence). This clonotype was seen many times. The target antigen is unknown. Each TCR beta library was made by quantitative 5'-RACE that incorporated molecular barcodes. TCRdb re-derived calls from the 5' RACE reads in MiXCR, one entry per CDR3 protein. Of over 100,000 distinct CDR3 sequences listed, approximately 10% are singletons. The chain links TRBV5-5 to TRBJ2-5; 8 nucleotides match TRBD1. Sequences were obtained from blood, either unsorted or a sorted T cell fraction (not recorded which). The TCR sequence derives from a female donor with ankylosing spondylitis or in good health (not recorded which). As DNA, the CDR3 is TGTGCCAGCAGCTTATCCCAGGGGGCTTTGTACCAAGAGACCCAGTACTTC. Its protein is CASSLSQGALYQETQYF.